The next 32 T cell receptor beta chains were all read from a single sample in a study of blood T cell repertoires in COVID-19. Measured with immunoSEQ multiplex PCR; TCRdb has only the in-frame clones, and not every one. The sample carries nearly 250,000 clones, about nine tenths recorded once. The sequencing input was peripheral blood. Receptors originate from an older woman who had recovered from COVID-19.

The V call is TRBV5-1, the J call TRBJ2-3; TRBD2 aligns across 10 bases. The CDR3 consists of 15 residues. The ends lost 0 bases at V and 3 bases at J; junction bases unmatched: 1. In germline, CDR1 is SGHRS, CDR2 YFSETQ. CDR3 DNA: TGCGCCAGCAGCTTGGAAGCGGGGGGGACAGATACGCAGTATTTT. Its translation: CASSLEAGGTDTQYF.

V is TRBV6-1 and J is TRBJ2-7; 7 bases fit TRBD1. The CDR3 is 15 residues long. V gave up 1 base and J gave up 2 bases; unmatched junction bases: 5. Per germline, CDR1 MNHNS and CDR2 SASEGT. This CDR3 reads CASSEGPGQPYEQYF. Written as DNA, the CDR3 is TGTGCCAGCAGTGAAGGCCCGGGACAGCCCTACGAGCAGTACTTC.

CDR3 region: CASSLVFGYEQYF. Written as DNA, the CDR3 is TGTGCCAGCAGCTTAGTATTCGGCTACGAGCAGTACTTC. The chain couples TRBV7-2 to TRBJ2-7; D gene unclear. CDR1 SGHTA and CDR2 FQGNSA come from the germline V gene. The ends were cut back, 1 base at V and 3 bases at J, with 7 bases in the middle. The CDR3 is 13 amino acids.

The chain uses TRBV5-1 and TRBJ2-1, with a weak D call TRBD2 (6 bases). Germline-derived CDR1 and CDR2 are SGHRS and YFSETQ. Trimming cost V 4 bases and J 0 bases, with 11 bases left between them. This CDR3 spans 15 amino acids. The CDR3 protein is CASSQGLVSYNEQFF. The CDR3 nucleotides read TGCGCCAGCAGCCAGGGACTCGTCTCCTACAATGAGCAGTTCTTC.

About this clone: This same CDR3 is encoded by further DNA sequences in the sample. V gene TRBV27 combines with J gene TRBJ2-2; 10 bases are shared with TRBD1. This CDR3 is built from 14 residues. V lost 6 bases to trimming and J lost 5 bases; unmatched junction nucleotides: 3. The germline CDR1 and CDR2 sequences are MNHEY and SMNVEV (reference sequence). CDR3: CASSRDRGTGELFF. The CDR3 DNA reads as TGTGCCAGCAGCCGGGACAGGGGAACCGGGGAGCTGTTTTTT.

The V call is TRBV5-1, the J call TRBJ1-6; 7 bases fit TRBD1. The V and J ends lost 4 bases and 6 bases, in that order; junction bases with no gene match: 10. This CDR3 is built from 16 residues. Germline-derived CDR1 and CDR2 are SGHRS and YFSETQ. This CDR3 reads CASSVDPGQPNSPLHF. In DNA, the CDR3 is TGCGCCAGCAGCGTAGATCCGGGACAGCCTAATTCACCCCTCCACTTT.

The gene calls are TRBV19 and TRBJ1-5; D might be TRBD1 (5 bases). Germline V gene data show CDR1 as LNHDA and CDR2 as SQIVND (reference sequence). Trimming stripped 5 bases from V and 7 bases from J, with 21 bases between. The CDR3 length is 16 residues. The CDR3 loop reads CASSPPTGPHGQPQHF. CDR3 DNA: TGTGCCAGTAGTCCCCCCACAGGACCACATGGCCAGCCCCAGCATTTT.

This chain connects TRBV15 to TRBJ2-7; D unresolved. The germline gives CDR1 LNHNV, CDR2 YYDKDF (reference sequence). Trimming took off 0 bases at V and 1 base at J, with 7 bases between the two ends. The CDR3 loop spans 14 amino acids. The CDR3 DNA reads TGTGCCACCAGCAGAGATCGGTTGTCCTACGAGCAGTACTTC. This encodes CATSRDRLSYEQYF.

The chain uses TRBV3-1 (or the pseudogene TRBV3-2) and TRBJ1-5, with a weak D call TRBD1 (6 bases). V dropped 3 bases and J dropped 1 base, with 7 bases sitting between them. The CDR3 spans 14 residues. CDR1 is LGHDT, CDR2 YNNKEL, per germline (reference sequence). The CDR3 reads CASSQGASNQPQHF. CDR3 nucleotide sequence: TGTGCCAGCAGCCAGGGGGCGAGCAATCAGCCCCAGCATTTT.

The chain has TRBV24-1 and TRBJ2-3; TRBD2 aligns across 15 bases. Germline V gene sequence: CDR1 KGHDR, CDR2 SFDVKD. V shed 2 bases and J 5 bases; nucleotides not matched to a gene: 4. The CDR3 contains 17 residues. The CDR3 is CATSDSGLAGGQDTQYF. CDR3 sequence (DNA): TGTGCCACCAGTGATTCAGGACTAGCGGGGGGGCAAGATACGCAGTATTTT.

This clone was seen more than once but under ten times. The J gene is TRBJ1-3, the V gene TRBV7-2; D gene uncertain. There are 16 residues in the CDR3. V was shortened by 1 base and J by 1 base, with 11 bases between the two germline ends. Per the germline V gene, CDR1 is SGHTA and CDR2 is FQGNSA. DNA for the CDR3: TGTGCCAGCAGCTTAGTCGTTCAGAGGTCTGGAAACACCATATATTTT. This codes for CASSLVVQRSGNTIYF. Using reference TRBV7-2 and TRBJ1-3 for the parts outside the CDR3, the full variable domain is GAGVSQSPSNKVTEKGKDVELRCDPISGHTALYWYRQSLGQGLEFLIYFQGNSAPDKSGLPSDRFSAERTGGSVSTLTIQRTQQEDSAVYLCASSLVVQRSGNTIYFGEGSWLTVV.

The sample holds a few counts of this clone. This sequence joins TRBV5-1 and TRBJ2-3; 13 positions match TRBD2. CDR1 is SGHRS and CDR2 is YFSETQ in the germline V gene. V was pared by 2 bases and J by 6 bases, with 6 bases of the junction left unmatched. The CDR3 sequence is 16 residues long. CDR3 DNA: TGCGCCAGCAGCTTACTAGCGGGGGGGCGAGGGGATACGCAGTATTTT. Its protein is CASSLLAGGRGDTQYF.

The chain couples TRBV4-2 to TRBJ2-5, with 7 bases identical to TRBD2. Trimming cost V 4 bases and J 3 bases; bases outside gene matches: 8. The CDR3 is 15 residues long. Germline loops: CDR1 LGHNA, CDR2 YNFKEQ. The CDR3 region is CASSRGRGREETQYF. CDR3 DNA: TGTGCCAGCAGCCGAGGGAGGGGCAGGGAAGAGACCCAGTACTTC.

V and J are TRBV5-6 and TRBJ1-2; no firm D call. This CDR3 contains 13 residues. Germline loops: CDR1 SGHDT, CDR2 YYEEEE. The V and J ends lost 2 bases and 8 bases respectively, with 13 bases between them. CDR3 residues: CASSFTGFGGYTF. DNA of the CDR3: TGTGCCAGCAGCTTCACCGGGTTCGGGGGCTACACCTTC.

This clone came up once. The chain joins TRBV14 to TRBJ2-2, with a possible D match to TRBD1 (5 bases). This CDR3 spans 15 amino acids. Looked up from germline, CDR1 is SGHDN and CDR2 is FVKESK. Trimming took 1 base from V and 10 from J, leaving 16 bases between them. The CDR3 reads CASSQGSAGRMELFF. The DNA for the CDR3 is TGTGCCAGCAGCCAAGGTTCGGCAGGGCGGATGGAGCTGTTTTTT. The variable domain in full, with the rest retrieved from reference TRBV14 and TRBJ2-2, is EAGVTQFPSHSVIEKGQTVTLRCDPISGHDNLYWYRRVMGKEIKFLLHFVKESKQDESGMPNNRFLAERTGGTYSTLKVQPAELEDSGVYFCASSQGSAGRMELFFGEGSRLTVL.

The V call is TRBV6-5, the J call TRBJ2-5; D is possibly TRBD1 (5 bases). Trimming took off 6 bases at V and 1 base at J, with 9 bases between the two ends. This CDR3 comprises 13 residues. Germline lookup yields CDR1 MNHEY and CDR2 SVGAGI. The DNA of the CDR3 is TGTGCCAGCAGGCTTGACAGCCAAGAGACCCAGTACTTC. Protein sequence: CASRLDSQETQYF.

The rearrangement links TRBV12-5 to TRBJ1-1; D might be TRBD1 (6 bases). V was pared by 4 bases and J by 2 bases, with 8 bases between. The CDR3 is made up of 13 amino acids. CDR1 and CDR2 (germline): LGHNT, FRNRAP. In DNA form, the CDR3 reads TGTGCTAGTGGTTGGACAGATAACACTGAAGCTTTCTTT. Its translation is CASGWTDNTEAFF. Looking up the rest from reference TRBV12-5 and TRBJ1-1 gives the full variable domain: DARVTQTPRHKVTEMGQEVTMRCQPILGHNTVFWYRQTMMQGLELLAYFRNRAPLDDSGMPKDRFSAEMPDATLATLKIQPSEPRDSAVYFCASGWTDNTEAFFGQGTRLTVV.

This clone was counted a few times. The V call is TRBV13, the J call TRBJ1-4, with a weak D call TRBD1 (6 bases). V was cut by 4 bases and J by 6 bases, with 18 bases left in between. This CDR3 contains 16 residues. Germline V gene data show CDR1 as PRHDT and CDR2 as FYEKMQ (reference sequence). Here the CDR3 reads CASSSSRQALYEKLFF. The CDR3 DNA is TGTGCCAGCAGCTCATCTCGACAGGCGCTTTATGAAAAACTGTTTTTT.

This chain joins TRBV6-2 or TRBV6-3 and TRBJ2-2, with D possibly being TRBD1 (6 bases). V lost 6 bases and J 7 bases, leaving 15 bases between the germline ends. Germline loops: CDR1 MNHEY, CDR2 SVGEGT. The CDR3 runs to 14 residues. CDR3 residues: CASSQQGLGGELFF. The CDR3 DNA reads TGTGCCAGCAGCCAACAGGGATTGGGCGGGGAGCTGTTTTTT.

This chain uses TRBV6-5 with TRBJ2-3, with TRBD1 matching 8 bases. The V segment lost 4 bases and the J segment 2 bases; nucleotides outside the gene matches: 8. The CDR3 spans 16 residues. The germline CDR1 and CDR2 sequences are MNHEY and SVGAGI. The CDR3 reads CASSSRDRSYTDTQYF. The CDR3 region has the DNA TGTGCCAGCAGTTCCCGGGACAGGTCTTACACAGATACGCAGTATTTT.

This sequence joins TRBV7-3 and TRBJ2-7, with 11 bases aligning to TRBD1. Germline lookup yields CDR1 SGHTA and CDR2 FQGTGA. The V and J ends lost 2 bases and 8 bases, in that order; junction bases with no gene match: 8. This CDR3 contains 15 residues. The CDR3 sequence is CASSLDGTGGIKQYF. The CDR3 region has the DNA TGTGCCAGCAGCTTAGACGGGACAGGGGGTATCAAGCAGTACTTC. The full variable domain, in which reference TRBV7-3 and TRBJ2-7 provide the parts outside the CDR3, is GAGVSQTPSNKVTEKGKYVELRCDPISGHTALYWYRQSLGQGPEFLIYFQGTGAADDSGLPNDRFFAVRPEGSVSTLKIQRTERGDSAVYLCASSLDGTGGIKQYFGPGTRLTVT.

The chain carries TRBV4-3 and TRBJ1-4; D remains ambiguous. The CDR3 loop spans 15 amino acids. CDR1 LGHNA and CDR2 YSLEER come from the germline V gene. Between the trimmed V and J ends, which lost 2 bases and 5 bases, there was a span of 12 bases. DNA for the CDR3: TGCGCCAGCAGCCAAAACGCAGGATTAAATGAAAAACTGTTTTTT. It translates to CASSQNAGLNEKLFF.

A single count supports this clone. The genes are TRBV19 and TRBJ2-1, with 15 bases lining up with TRBD2. With V trimmed by 4 bases and J by 7 bases, 8 bases remained unmatched. Germline V gene sequence: CDR1 LNHDA, CDR2 SQIVND (reference sequence). The length of the CDR3 is 17 residues. CDR3 nucleotide sequence: TGTGCCAGTAGTAGGACTAGCGGGGGGGCCAGGAGAAATGAGCAGTTCTTC. This gives the protein CASSRTSGGARRNEQFF.

This chain links TRBV19 with TRBJ1-1; D not certain. The germline V gene has CDR1 LNHDA and CDR2 SQIVND (reference sequence). The CDR3 consists of 16 residues. Trimming left V 4 bases short and J 0 bases short, with 15 bases between. CDR3 in amino acids: CASSTPDGRLNTEAFF. The CDR3 nucleotides read TGTGCCAGTAGTACCCCGGACGGGAGATTGAACACTGAAGCTTTCTTT.

This sequence joins TRBV7-8 and TRBJ2-7, with D possibly TRBD2 on 5 matching bases. Germline CDR1 reads SGHVS; CDR2 reads FQNEAQ. V was clipped by 1 base and J by 2 bases, with 12 bases between them. The CDR3 is made up of 15 amino acids. CDR3 DNA sequence: TGTGCCAGCAGCTTAGTAGCAGGAGGTGCCTACGAGCAGTACTTC. It encodes CASSLVAGGAYEQYF.

This clone was found once. The V gene is TRBV10-3, the J gene TRBJ1-6; D is perhaps TRBD1 (6 bases). This CDR3 spans 15 amino acids. Trimming pared 3 bases from V and 7 bases from J, leaving 13 bases between. CDR1 is ENHRY and CDR2 is SYGVKD in the germline V gene. The CDR3 coding sequence is TGTGCCATCAGTGATAAGGGGCAGGGGAATTCACCCCTCCACTTT. Protein sequence: CAISDKGQGNSPLHF.

In the case of this clone: The junction shows a germline mismatch at one end, possibly a read error. The chain combines TRBV7-7 with TRBJ2-7; TRBD2 might be the D (5 bases). Germline V gives CDR1 SSHAT, CDR2 FNYEAQ (reference sequence). The CDR3 runs 12 residues. This CDR3 reads CASSSDRGEQYF. The CDR3 DNA follows: TGTGCTAGCAGCTCTGATAGAGGGGAGCAGTACTTC. The whole variable domain, filled in from reference TRBV7-7 and TRBJ2-7, reads GAGVSQSPRYKVTKRGQDVTLRCDPISSHATLYWYQQALGQGPEFLTYFNYEAQPDKSGLPSDRFSAERPEGSISTLTIQRTEQRDSAMYRCASSSDRGEQYFGPGTRLTVT.

Here the CDR3 DNA reads TGTGCCAGCAGCAATCAGGTGAACACTGAAGCTTTCTTT. Translating gives CASSNQVNTEAFF. V usage is TRBV7-3 and J usage is TRBJ1-1, with unresolved D. V lost 5 bases, J lost 0 bases, and 7 bases lay in between. This CDR3 has 13 residues. Germline assignment: CDR1 SGHTA and CDR2 FQGTGA.

The chain combines TRBV7-8 with TRBJ2-7, with D possibly matching TRBD1 (6 bases). The CDR3 extends over 14 amino acids. Germline values: CDR1 SGHVS, CDR2 FQNEAQ. Trimming stripped 5 bases from V and 5 bases from J, with 16 bases between. CDR3 protein: CASSLLTGLDEQYF. CDR3 coding DNA: TGTGCCAGCAGCCTACTGACAGGCCTGGACGAGCAGTACTTC.

The rearrangement links TRBV7-9 to TRBJ1-6; weak D call: TRBD1 (5 bases). This CDR3 is built from 12 residues. The germline V gene has CDR1 SEHNR and CDR2 FQNEAQ (reference sequence). The V gene lost 11 bases and the J gene lost 8 bases, with 13 bases spanning the gap. The CDR3 DNA reads as TGTGCCTATGGGGGGTGGGATTCACCCCTCCACTTT. Translating it yields CAYGGWDSPLHF.

This sequence joins TRBV6-5 and TRBJ2-1; a weak D match, TRBD1 (6 bases). Germline V gives CDR1 MNHEY, CDR2 SVGAGI. V lost 5 bases and J 7 bases, leaving 12 bases between the germline ends. CDR3 length: 13 amino acids. The CDR3 loop is CASSQLGANEQFF. Here the CDR3 DNA reads TGTGCCAGCAGTCAACTGGGGGCGAATGAGCAGTTCTTC.

This sequence joins TRBV7-9 and TRBJ1-6, with 7 bases aligning to TRBD1. This CDR3 comprises 16 residues. J lost 5 bases, V lost 3 bases, and 7 bases had no gene match. Per the germline V gene, CDR1 is SEHNR and CDR2 is FQNEAQ (reference sequence). CDR3: CASSFRTGGDNSPLHF. The CDR3 DNA sequence: TGTGCCAGCAGCTTCAGGACAGGAGGGGATAATTCACCCCTCCACTTT.